A selection of T cell receptor beta chains follows, all from one sample in a study of control samples from healthy donors and cancer patients. TCRdb's copy holds only in-frame clones and misses some; the assay was immunoSEQ multiplex PCR. This table holds fewer than 65,000 clones, about four fifths found once. Sample: blood. The source of these receptors is a man in his 70s in good health. Both conserved end residues are part of each CDR3. A D gene is named only where the DNA matches it firmly. Size values are once, few and many counts, or a class for expanded clones, and some rows have none.

TRBV5-6	TRBJ1-2	NA	NA	CASSRTSWPGHYGYTF	TGTGCCAGCAGCCGGACGAGTTGGCCGGGACACTATGGCTACACCTTC
TRBV5-1	TRBJ2-1	NA	NA	CASSPSRGEQFF	TGCGCCAGCAGCCCGTCCCGAGGAGAGCAGTTCTTC
TRBV13	TRBJ2-7	NA	NA	CASSLGYRRASYEQYF	TGTGCCAGCAGCTTAGGGTATCGGCGGGCCTCCTACGAGCAGTACTTC
TRBV5-1	TRBJ1-1	once	NA	CASSIRTSPPSSEAFF	TGCGCCAGCAGCATAAGGACCTCTCCCCCGAGCAGTGAAGCTTTCTTT
TRBV5-6	TRBJ2-2	few	TRBD1	CASSSGQGVGTGELFF	TGTGCCAGCAGCTCCGGACAGGGTGTAGGGACCGGGGAGCTGTTTTTT
TRBV2	TRBJ1-2	once	NA	CASRSARHYGYTF	TGTGCCAGCCGGAGCGCGAGGCACTATGGCTACACCTTC
TRBV3-1/TRBV3-2	TRBJ1-3	NA	NA	CASSQFPQQASSGNTIYF	TGTGCCAGCAGCCAATTCCCCCAACAGGCAAGCTCTGGAAACACCATATATTTT
TRBV19	TRBJ1-6	once	NA	CASTSTWGQDSPLHF	TGTGCCAGTACCTCAACCTGGGGGCAGGATTCACCCCTCCACTTT
TRBV27	TRBJ2-5	NA	NA	CASRLQGGETQYF	TGTGCCAGCAGACTCCAGGGGGGGGAGACCCAGTACTTC
TRBV11-3	TRBJ2-6	NA	NA	CASSPRFSGANVLTF	TGTGCCAGCAGCCCCAGGTTCTCTGGGGCCAACGTCCTGACTTTC
TRBV7-8	TRBJ2-5	NA	NA	CASSLQDVETQYF	TGTGCCAGCAGCTTACAGGATGTGGAGACCCAGTACTTC
TRBV5-1	TRBJ2-1	NA	TRBD2	CASSGRAGLYEQFF	TGCGCCAGCAGCGGGAGGGCCGGATTATATGAGCAGTTCTTC
TRBV28	TRBJ1-2	few	TRBD1	CASSLLGQYDGYTF	TGTGCCAGCAGTTTACTGGGACAGTATGACGGCTACACCTTC
TRBV3-1/TRBV3-2	TRBJ1-3	NA	NA	CASSQGGSGNTIYF	TGTGCCAGCTCTCAGGGAGGGTCCGGAAACACCATATATTTT
TRBV29-1	TRBJ2-2	NA	NA	CSVEDPRGPNTGELFF	TGCAGCGTTGAAGATCCAAGGGGCCCGAACACCGGGGAGCTGTTTTTT
TRBV7-2	TRBJ2-3	once	TRBD2	CASSLSGLAGATDTQYF	TGTGCCAGCAGCTTGTCGGGACTAGCGGGGGCCACAGATACGCAGTATTTT
TRBV11-3	TRBJ2-1	NA	NA	CASSLHQTASYNEQFF	TGTGCCAGCAGCTTACACCAAACAGCCTCCTACAATGAGCAGTTCTTC
TRBV4-1	TRBJ2-5	NA	NA	CASSRPGRSLQETQYF	TGCGCCAGCAGCCGCCCGGGACGGTCCCTCCAAGAGACCCAGTACTTC
TRBV5-8	TRBJ1-3	NA	NA	CASSFLLGTGNTIYF	TGTGCCAGCAGCTTCCTTCTGGGTACGGGAAACACCATATATTTT
TRBV20-1	TRBJ1-2	NA	NA	CSARDYAGYTF	TGCAGTGCTAGAGATTACGCTGGCTACACCTTC
TRBV28	TRBJ1-6	NA	NA	CASSLYRAGLAPLHF	TGTGCCAGCAGTTTATATAGGGCGGGACTGGCACCCCTCCACTTT
TRBV5-5	TRBJ2-7	NA	NA	CASSLLGLSSYEQYF	TGTGCCAGCAGCTTGTTGGGGCTTAGTTCCTACGAGCAGTACTTC
TRBV24-1	TRBJ2-3	NA	TRBD1	CATSDSAGGWNTQYF	TGTGCCACCAGTGATTCCGCAGGGGGCTGGAATACGCAGTATTTT
TRBV3-1/TRBV3-2	TRBJ2-7	few	TRBD2	CASSQVTSGTGYEQYF	TGTGCCAGCAGCCAAGTGACTAGCGGGACTGGCTACGAGCAGTACTTC
TRBV6-2/TRBV6-3	TRBJ2-1	NA	TRBD2	CASSPRGGGAPNEQFF	TGTGCCAGCAGCCCCAGAGGCGGGGGGGCCCCCAATGAGCAGTTCTTC
TRBV28	TRBJ1-1	NA	NA	CASSLWENTEAFF	TGTGCCAGCAGTTTATGGGAGAACACTGAAGCTTTCTTT
TRBV19	TRBJ2-4	NA	NA	CASSMKRGKFDIQYF	TGTGCCAGTAGTATGAAAAGGGGAAAATTCGACATTCAGTACTTC
TRBV9	TRBJ1-3	NA	TRBD1	CASSVQGARGNTIYF	TGTGCCAGCAGCGTGCAGGGGGCGCGTGGAAACACCATATATTTT
TRBV13	TRBJ2-7	NA	NA	CASSSSGQDGYYEQYF	TGTGCCAGCAGCTCCTCCGGGCAGGACGGTTACTACGAGCAGTACTTC
TRBV29-1	TRBJ2-1	NA	NA	CSAQGYRNGDEQFF	TGCAGCGCCCAGGGTTACAGGAACGGGGATGAGCAGTTCTTC
TRBV27	TRBJ1-1	NA	NA	CASSPRLNTEAFF	TGTGCCAGCAGTCCGAGGCTGAACACTGAAGCTTTCTTT
TRBV5-4	TRBJ2-1	NA	NA	CASSRAGWNYNEQFF	TGTGCCAGCAGCCGGGCTGGGTGGAACTACAATGAGCAGTTCTTC
TRBV28	TRBJ2-2	NA	NA	CASRGLRKVGGFSTGELFF	TGTGCCAGCAGGGGACTGCGGAAGGTCGGTGGTTTTAGCACCGGGGAGCTGTTTTTT
TRBV5-5	TRBJ2-6	NA	TRBD1	CASSFRIRGLSSGANVLTF	TGTGCCAGCAGCTTCCGAATCAGGGGGCTAAGCTCTGGGGCCAACGTCCTGACTTTC
TRBV5-1	TRBJ2-3	NA	NA	CASSPYPGTDTQYF	TGCGCCAGCAGCCCCTATCCCGGCACAGATACGCAGTATTTT
TRBV29-1	TRBJ2-1	NA	NA	CSVADPFSSDEQFF	TGCAGCGTTGCTGACCCCTTTAGTAGCGACGAGCAGTTCTTC
TRBV4-2	TRBJ1-3	NA	NA	CASSQGMIYSGNTIYF	TGTGCCAGCAGCCAAGGGATGATATACTCTGGAAACACCATATATTTT
TRBV5-5	TRBJ2-7	once	TRBD2	CASSLLAGSAPYEQYF	TGTGCCAGCAGCCTCCTAGCGGGGTCCGCTCCTTACGAGCAGTACTTC
TRBV9	TRBJ2-3	NA	TRBD2	CASSVEGRAGGPLLSTDTQYF	TGTGCCAGCAGCGTAGAAGGAAGGGCGGGGGGGCCTTTACTTAGCACAGATACGCAGTATTTT
TRBV5-6	TRBJ2-7	NA	NA	CASRTIGSYEQYF	TGTGCCTCCCGAACTATAGGCTCCTACGAGCAGTACTTC
TRBV5-1	TRBJ1-5	NA	NA	CASSFWGDSNQPQHF	TGCGCCAGCAGTTTTTGGGGTGATAGCAATCAGCCCCAGCATTTT
TRBV6-5	TRBJ2-5	NA	TRBD2	CASTRDSGGSETQYF	TGTGCCAGCACCAGGGATAGCGGGGGTTCGGAGACCCAGTACTTC
TRBV18	TRBJ2-3	NA	NA	CASSGLQARTDTQYF	TGTGCCAGCTCAGGCCTACAGGCACGCACAGATACGCAGTATTTT
TRBV7-8	TRBJ1-6	NA	TRBD1	CASSSTHSGQAGDNSPLHF	TGTGCCAGCAGCTCGACACACTCGGGACAGGCTGGGGATAATTCACCCCTCCACTTT
TRBV4-2	TRBJ2-3	few	NA	CASSQGTTAYTDTQYF	TGTGCCAGCAGCCAAGGTACTACCGCTTACACAGATACGCAGTATTTT
TRBV7-9	TRBJ1-5	NA	NA	CASSLVGGVGQPQHF	TGTGCCAGCAGCTTGGTCGGCGGGGTCGGTCAGCCCCAGCATTTT
TRBV4-1	TRBJ2-1	NA	TRBD2	CASSRRTSGNPLGPNEQFF	TGCGCCAGCAGCCGACGGACTAGCGGGAATCCCCTGGGCCCCAATGAGCAGTTCTTC
TRBV6-1	TRBJ1-3	few	NA	CASSEVSTIYF	TGTGCCAGCAGTGAGGTGTCCACCATATATTTT
TRBV18	TRBJ1-5	NA	TRBD1	CASSLYRGQNRTPQHF	TGTGCCAGCTCACTGTACAGGGGGCAAAACAGGACGCCCCAGCATTTT
TRBV29-1	TRBJ2-5	NA	NA	CSTGQGRGETQYF	TGCAGCACTGGCCAGGGACGCGGAGAGACCCAGTACTTC
TRBV2	TRBJ1-5	NA	NA	CASTRESNQPQHF	TGTGCCAGCACGCGGGAGAGCAATCAGCCCCAGCATTTT
TRBV27	TRBJ2-5	NA	NA	CASRKGREAQYF	TGTGCCAGCAGAAAGGGAAGAGAGGCCCAGTACTTC